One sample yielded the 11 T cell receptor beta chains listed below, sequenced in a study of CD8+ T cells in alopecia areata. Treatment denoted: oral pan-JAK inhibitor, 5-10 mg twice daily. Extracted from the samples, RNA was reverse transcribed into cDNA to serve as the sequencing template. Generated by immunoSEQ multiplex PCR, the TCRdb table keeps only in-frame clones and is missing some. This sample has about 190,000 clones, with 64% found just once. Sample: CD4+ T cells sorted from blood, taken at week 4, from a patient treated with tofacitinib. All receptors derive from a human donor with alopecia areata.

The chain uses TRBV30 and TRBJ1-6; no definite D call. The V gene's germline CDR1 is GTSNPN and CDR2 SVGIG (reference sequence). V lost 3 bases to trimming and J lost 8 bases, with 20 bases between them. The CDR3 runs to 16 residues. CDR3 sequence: CAWRGPQIYAHSPLHF. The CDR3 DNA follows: TGTGCCTGGAGAGGCCCCCAAATATACGCCCATTCACCCCTCCACTTT.

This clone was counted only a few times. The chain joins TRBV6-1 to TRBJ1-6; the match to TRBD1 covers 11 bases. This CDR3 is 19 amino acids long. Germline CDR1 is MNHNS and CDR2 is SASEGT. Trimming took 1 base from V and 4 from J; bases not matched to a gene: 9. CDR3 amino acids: CASSEGVGQGVMYNSPLHF. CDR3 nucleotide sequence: TGTGCCAGCAGTGAAGGAGTGGGACAGGGGGTTATGTATAATTCACCCCTCCACTTT.

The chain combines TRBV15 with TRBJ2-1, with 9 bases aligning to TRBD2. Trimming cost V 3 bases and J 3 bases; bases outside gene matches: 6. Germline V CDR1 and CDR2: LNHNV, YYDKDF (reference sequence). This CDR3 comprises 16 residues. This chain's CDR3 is CATSSDLAGSYNEQFF. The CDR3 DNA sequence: TGTGCCACCAGCAGCGATCTAGCGGGGAGCTACAATGAGCAGTTCTTC.

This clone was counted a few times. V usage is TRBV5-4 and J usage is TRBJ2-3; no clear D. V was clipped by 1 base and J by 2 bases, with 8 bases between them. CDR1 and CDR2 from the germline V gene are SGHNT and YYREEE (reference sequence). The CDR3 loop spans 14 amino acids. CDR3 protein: CASSLWGHTDTQYF. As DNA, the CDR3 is TGTGCCAGCAGCTTGTGGGGTCACACAGATACGCAGTATTTT.

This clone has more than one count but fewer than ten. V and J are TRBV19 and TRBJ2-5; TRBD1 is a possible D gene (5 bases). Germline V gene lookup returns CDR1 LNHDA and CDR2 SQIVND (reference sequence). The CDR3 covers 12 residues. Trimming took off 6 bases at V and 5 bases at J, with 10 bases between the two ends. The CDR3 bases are TGTGCCAGTAGCGCAGGGCGGGAGACCCAGTACTTC. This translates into CASSAGRETQYF.

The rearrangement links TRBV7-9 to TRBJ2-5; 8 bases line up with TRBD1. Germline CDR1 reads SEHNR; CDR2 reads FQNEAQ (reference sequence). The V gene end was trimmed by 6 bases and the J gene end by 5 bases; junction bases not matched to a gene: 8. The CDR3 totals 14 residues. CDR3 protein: CASRNTGGHETQYF. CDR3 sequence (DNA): TGTGCCAGCAGGAACACAGGGGGGCACGAGACCCAGTACTTC.

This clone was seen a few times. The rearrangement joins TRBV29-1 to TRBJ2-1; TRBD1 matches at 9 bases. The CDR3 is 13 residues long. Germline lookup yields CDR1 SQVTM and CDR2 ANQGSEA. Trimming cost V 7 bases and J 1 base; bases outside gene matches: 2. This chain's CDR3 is CSADRGSYNEQFF. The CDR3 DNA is TGCAGCGCCGACAGGGGGTCCTACAATGAGCAGTTCTTC.

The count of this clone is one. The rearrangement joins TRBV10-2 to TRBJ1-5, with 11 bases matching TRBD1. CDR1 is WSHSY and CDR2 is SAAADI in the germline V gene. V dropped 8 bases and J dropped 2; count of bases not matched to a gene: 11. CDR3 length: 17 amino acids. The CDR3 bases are TGCGCCAGCGGGGGGACAGGGGGGAGTCTAGGCAATCAGCCCCAGCATTTT. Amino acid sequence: CASGGTGGSLGNQPQHF.

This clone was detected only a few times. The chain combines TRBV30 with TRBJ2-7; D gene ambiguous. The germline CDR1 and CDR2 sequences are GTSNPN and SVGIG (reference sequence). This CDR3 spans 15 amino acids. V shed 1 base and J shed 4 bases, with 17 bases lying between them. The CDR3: CAWSASGTLLYEQYF. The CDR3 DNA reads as TGTGCCTGGAGTGCCTCCGGCACTCTACTGTACGAGCAGTACTTC.

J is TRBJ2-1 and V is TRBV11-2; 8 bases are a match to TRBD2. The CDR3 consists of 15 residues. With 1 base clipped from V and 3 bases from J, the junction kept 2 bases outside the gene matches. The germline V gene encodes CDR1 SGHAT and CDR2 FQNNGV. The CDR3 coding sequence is TGTGCCAGCAGCTTAGTTGCGGGGGGCTACAATGAGCAGTTCTTC. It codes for CASSLVAGGYNEQFF.

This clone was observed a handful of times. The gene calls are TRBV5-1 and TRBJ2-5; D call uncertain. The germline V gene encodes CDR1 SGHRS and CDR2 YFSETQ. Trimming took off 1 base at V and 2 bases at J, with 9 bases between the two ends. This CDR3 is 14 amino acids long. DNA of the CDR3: TGCGCCAGCAGCTTGAGTCCTCTTCAAGAGACCCAGTACTTC. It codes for CASSLSPLQETQYF.